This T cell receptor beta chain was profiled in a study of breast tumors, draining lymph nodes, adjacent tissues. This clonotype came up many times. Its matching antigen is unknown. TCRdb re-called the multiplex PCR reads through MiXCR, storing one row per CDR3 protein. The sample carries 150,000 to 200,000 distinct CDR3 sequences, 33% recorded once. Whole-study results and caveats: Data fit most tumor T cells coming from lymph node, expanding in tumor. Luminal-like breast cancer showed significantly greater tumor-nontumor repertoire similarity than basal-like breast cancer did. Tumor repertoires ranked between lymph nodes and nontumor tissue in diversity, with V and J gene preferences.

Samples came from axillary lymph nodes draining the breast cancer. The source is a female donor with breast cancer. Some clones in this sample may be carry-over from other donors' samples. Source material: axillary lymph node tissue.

CDR3 region: CASSLGSGNTIYF. The CDR3 DNA follows: TGCGCCAGCAGCTTGGGCTCTGGAAACACCATATATTTT. This rearrangement joins TRBV5-1 to TRBJ1-3; D gene unclear. V shed 0 bases and J shed 0 bases, with 1 base lying between them. The length of the CDR3 is 13 residues. CDR1 is SGHRS, CDR2 YFSETQ, per germline.